This T cell receptor (beta chain) is drawn from a study of sequential checkpoint blockade in melanoma. The wider study: Patients were randomized 1:1 to nivolumab-then-ipilimumab or ipilimumab-then-nivolumab first-line. Both treatment sequences were followed by maintenance nivolumab.

TCRdb keeps only in-frame clones here, not all; method: immunoSEQ multiplex PCR. This sample carries 30,000 to 40,000 clones, 75% to 90% of them seen once, and the ten largest clones take approximately 12%. Indicated treatment: randomized to nivolumab then ipilimumab (arm A) or the reverse (arm B). No patient had prior DNA-damaging chemotherapy. Live CD3+CD8+ CD19− CD56− cells were sorted from PBMCs. The CDR3 loop spans 15 amino acids. V was pared by 4 bases and J by 2 bases, with 15 bases between. Germline V gives CDR1 MDHEN, CDR2 SYDVKM. The V gene is TRBV28, the J gene TRBJ2-7, with D perhaps matching TRBD1 (5 bases). This clonotype was sampled from a human donor with melanoma. The source material was CD8+ T cells sorted from blood (inferred from file names), sampled from a patient given nivolumab and ipilimumab in sequence. The CDR3 DNA reads TGTGCCAGCAGTTATGCGGCAGGGATCGCCTACGAGCAGTACTTC. This sequence encodes CASSYAAGIAYEQYF.